This T cell receptor beta chain emerged from a study of cytomegalovirus exposure and HLA in healthy donors. Samples came from healthy bone marrow donors. Study-level findings and limits: A classifier reportedly called cytomegalovirus status with high sensitivity and specificity.

The CDR3 consists of 16 residues. CDR1 and CDR2 (germline): SGHDT, YYEEEE. V lost 2 bases, J lost 1 base, and 15 bases lay in between. Both 60 Vbeta primers and 13 Jbeta primers went into the PCR. Some clones are missing from TCRdb's copy, which holds only in-frame ones; the method was immunoSEQ multiplex PCR. The table lists roughly 150,000 clones, around three quarters of them singletons. In regard to this clone: The antigen remains unidentified.

This chain connects TRBV5-6 to TRBJ2-5, with D possibly TRBD2 on 5 matching bases. The sequenced sample was PBMCs. This clonotype was obtained from a man in his forties or fifties in good health and CMV-seronegative. The DNA of the CDR3 is TGTGCCAGCAGCTTCCGTCGGGGTTTCGGCCAAGAGACCCAGTACTTC. Protein product: CASSFRRGFGQETQYF.